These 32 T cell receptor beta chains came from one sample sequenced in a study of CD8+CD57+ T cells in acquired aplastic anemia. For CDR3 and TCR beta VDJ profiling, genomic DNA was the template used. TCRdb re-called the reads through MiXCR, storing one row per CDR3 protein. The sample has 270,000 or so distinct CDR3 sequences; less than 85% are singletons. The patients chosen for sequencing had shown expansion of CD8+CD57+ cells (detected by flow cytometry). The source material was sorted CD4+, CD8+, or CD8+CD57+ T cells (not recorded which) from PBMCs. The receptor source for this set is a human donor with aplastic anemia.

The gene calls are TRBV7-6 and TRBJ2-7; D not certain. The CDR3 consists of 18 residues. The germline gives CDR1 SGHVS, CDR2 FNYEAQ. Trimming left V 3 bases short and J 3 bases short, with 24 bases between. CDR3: CASSFRSYNSPLHYEQYV. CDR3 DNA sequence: TGTGCCAGCAGCTTTCGTTCCTATAATTCACCCCTCCACTACGAGCAGTACGTC.

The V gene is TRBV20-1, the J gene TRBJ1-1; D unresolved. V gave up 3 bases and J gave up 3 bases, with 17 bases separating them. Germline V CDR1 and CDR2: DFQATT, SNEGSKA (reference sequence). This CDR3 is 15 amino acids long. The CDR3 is CSASSKPGWHTEAFF. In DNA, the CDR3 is TGCAGTGCTAGCTCAAAGCCTGGTTGGCACACTGAAGCTTTCTTT.

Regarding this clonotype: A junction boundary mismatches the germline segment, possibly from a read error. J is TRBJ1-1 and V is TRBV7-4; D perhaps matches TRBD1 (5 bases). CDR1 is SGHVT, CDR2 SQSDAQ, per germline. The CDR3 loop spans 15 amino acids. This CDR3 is CASSLAPTEDTEAFF. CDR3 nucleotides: TGTGCTAGCAGCTTAGCTCCGACAGAGGACACTGAAGCTTTCTTT.

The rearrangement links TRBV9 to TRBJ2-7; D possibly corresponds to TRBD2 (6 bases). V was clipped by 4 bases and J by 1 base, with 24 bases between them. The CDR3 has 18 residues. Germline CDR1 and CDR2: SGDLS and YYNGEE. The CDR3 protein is CASSFPTGGTSLSYEQYV. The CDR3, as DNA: TGTGCCAGCAGCTTTCCTACAGGCGGGACCTCCCTTTCCTACGAGCAGTACGTC.

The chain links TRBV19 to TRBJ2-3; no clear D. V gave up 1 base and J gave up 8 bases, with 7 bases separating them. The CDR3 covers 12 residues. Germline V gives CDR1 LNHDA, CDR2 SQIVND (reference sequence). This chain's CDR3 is CASSIGSGTQYF. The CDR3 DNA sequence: TGTGCCAGTAGTATAGGGTCAGGTACGCAGTATTTT.

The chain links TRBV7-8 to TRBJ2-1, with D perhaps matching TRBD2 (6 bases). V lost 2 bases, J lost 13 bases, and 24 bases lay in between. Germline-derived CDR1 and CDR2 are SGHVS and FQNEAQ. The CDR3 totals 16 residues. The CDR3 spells CASSLQGSYGSDVQFF. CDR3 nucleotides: TGTGCCAGCAGCTTACAGGGTAGCTACGGGAGCGACGTCCAGTTCTTC.

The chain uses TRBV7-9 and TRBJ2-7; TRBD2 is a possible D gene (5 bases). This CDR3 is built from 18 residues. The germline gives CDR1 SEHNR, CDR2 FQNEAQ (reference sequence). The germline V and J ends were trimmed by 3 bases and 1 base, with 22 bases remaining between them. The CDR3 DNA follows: TGTGCCAGCAGCTTTCAAAGAAGCGGTGGAACCCTTTCCTACGAGCAGTACGTC. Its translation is CASSFQRSGGTLSYEQYV.

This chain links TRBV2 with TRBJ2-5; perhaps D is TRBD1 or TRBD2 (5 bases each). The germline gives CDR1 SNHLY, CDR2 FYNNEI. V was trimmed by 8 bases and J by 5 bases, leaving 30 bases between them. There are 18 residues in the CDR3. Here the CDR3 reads CASGDVGIDTQHFETQYF. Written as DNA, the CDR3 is TGTGCCAGCGGGGACGTGGGCATAGATACGCAGCATTTTGAGACCCAGTACTTC.

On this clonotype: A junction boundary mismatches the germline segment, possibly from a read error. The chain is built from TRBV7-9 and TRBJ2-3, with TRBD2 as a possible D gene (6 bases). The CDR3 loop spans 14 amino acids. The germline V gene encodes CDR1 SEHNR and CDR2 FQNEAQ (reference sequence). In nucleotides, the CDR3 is TGTGCCAGCAGCTTAGCGGGAGGCCACGGGACGCACTATTTT. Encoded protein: CASSLAGGHGTHYF.

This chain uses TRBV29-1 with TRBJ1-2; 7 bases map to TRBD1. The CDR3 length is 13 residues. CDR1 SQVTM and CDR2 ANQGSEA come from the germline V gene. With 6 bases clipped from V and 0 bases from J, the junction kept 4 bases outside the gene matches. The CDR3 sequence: CSVQGQPNYGYTF. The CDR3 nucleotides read TGCAGCGTCCAGGGACAGCCTAACTATGGCTACACCTTC.

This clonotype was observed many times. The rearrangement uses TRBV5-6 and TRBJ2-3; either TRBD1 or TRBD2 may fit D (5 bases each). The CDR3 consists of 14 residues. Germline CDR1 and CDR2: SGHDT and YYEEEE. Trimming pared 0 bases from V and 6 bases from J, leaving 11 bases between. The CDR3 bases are TGTGCCAGCAGCTTGGAGAGGGGTCCCGATACGCAGTATTTT. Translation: CASSLERGPDTQYF.

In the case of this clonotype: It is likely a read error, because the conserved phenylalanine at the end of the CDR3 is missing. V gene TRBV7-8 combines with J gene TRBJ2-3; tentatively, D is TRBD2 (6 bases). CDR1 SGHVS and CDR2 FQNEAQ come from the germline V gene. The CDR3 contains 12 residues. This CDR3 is CASSVAADTQYL. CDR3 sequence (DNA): TGTGCCAGCAGCGTAGCGGCCGATACGCAGTATTTG.

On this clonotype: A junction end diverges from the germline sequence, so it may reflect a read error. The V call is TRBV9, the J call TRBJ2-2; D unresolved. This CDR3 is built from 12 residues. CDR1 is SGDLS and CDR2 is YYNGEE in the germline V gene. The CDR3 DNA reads TGTGCCAGCGGCGTAGTTGGGAACATTCAGTTTTTC. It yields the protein CASGVVGNIQFF.

The CDR3: CASRRDRDHEQYF. The DNA for the CDR3 is TGTGCCAGCAGGAGGGACAGGGACCACGAGCAGTACTTC. The genes are TRBV12-3 or TRBV12-4 and TRBJ2-7; 9 nucleotides agree with TRBD1. The J segment lost 5 bases and the V segment lost 6 bases, leaving 5 bases of the junction unmatched. This CDR3 has 13 residues.

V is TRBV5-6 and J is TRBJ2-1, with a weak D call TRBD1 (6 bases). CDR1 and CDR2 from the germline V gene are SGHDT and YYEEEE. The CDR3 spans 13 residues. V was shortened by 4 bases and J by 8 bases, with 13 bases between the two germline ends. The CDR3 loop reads CASSLRTVHEQFF. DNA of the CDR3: TGTGCCAGCAGCCTCCGGACAGTCCATGAGCAGTTCTTC.

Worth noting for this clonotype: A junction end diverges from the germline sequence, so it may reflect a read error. CDR3 protein: CSVPRQEGTETQYF. Written as DNA, the CDR3 is TGCAGCGTCCCACGGCAGGAGGGGACAGAGACGCAGTATTTT. V usage is TRBV29-1 and J usage is TRBJ2-3, with D perhaps matching TRBD1 (7 bases). The CDR3 has 14 residues. Germline CDR1 and CDR2: SQVTM and ANQGSEA.

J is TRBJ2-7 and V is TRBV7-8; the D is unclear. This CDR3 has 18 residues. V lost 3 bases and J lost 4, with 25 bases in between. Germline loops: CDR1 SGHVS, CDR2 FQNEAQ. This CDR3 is CASSFPGDGDAQYYEQYV. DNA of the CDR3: TGTGCCAGCAGCTTTCCTGGAGATGGCGATGCGCAGTATTACGAGCAGTACGTC.

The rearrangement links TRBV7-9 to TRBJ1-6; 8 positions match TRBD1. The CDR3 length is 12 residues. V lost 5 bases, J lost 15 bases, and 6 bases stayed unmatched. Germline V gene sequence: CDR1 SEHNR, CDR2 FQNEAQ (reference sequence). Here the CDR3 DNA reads TGTGCCAGCAGCAGGGACAGGTTGCTCCTCCACTTT. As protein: CASSRDRLLLHF.

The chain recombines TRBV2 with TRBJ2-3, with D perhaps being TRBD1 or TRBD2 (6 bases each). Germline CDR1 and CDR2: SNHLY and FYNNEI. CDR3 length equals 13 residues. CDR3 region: CSTRGGGTDTQYF. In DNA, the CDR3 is TGTTCTACCAGGGGCGGGGGCACAGATACGCAGTATTTT.

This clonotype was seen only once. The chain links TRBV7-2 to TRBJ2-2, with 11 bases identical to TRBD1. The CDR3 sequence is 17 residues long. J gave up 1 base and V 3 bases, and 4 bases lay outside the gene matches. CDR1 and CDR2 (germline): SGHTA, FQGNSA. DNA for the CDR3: TGTGCCAGCAGCTTCAAAGGGACAGGGGGGAACACCGGGGAGCTGTTTTTT. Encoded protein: CASSFKGTGGNTGELFF.

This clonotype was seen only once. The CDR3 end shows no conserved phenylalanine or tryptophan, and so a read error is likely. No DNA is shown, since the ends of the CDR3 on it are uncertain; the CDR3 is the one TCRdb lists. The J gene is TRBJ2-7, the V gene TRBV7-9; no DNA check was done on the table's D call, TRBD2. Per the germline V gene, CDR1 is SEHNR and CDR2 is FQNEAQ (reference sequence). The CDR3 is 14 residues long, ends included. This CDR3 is CASSDRATVLAKNI.

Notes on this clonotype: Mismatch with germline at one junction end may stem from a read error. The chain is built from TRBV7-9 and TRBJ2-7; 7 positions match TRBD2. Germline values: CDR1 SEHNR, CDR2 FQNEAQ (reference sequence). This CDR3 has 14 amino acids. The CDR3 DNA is TGTGCCAGCAGCTGGGGGGAGGGCGGCTATAATCCACCCTTC. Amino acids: CASSWGEGGYNPPF.

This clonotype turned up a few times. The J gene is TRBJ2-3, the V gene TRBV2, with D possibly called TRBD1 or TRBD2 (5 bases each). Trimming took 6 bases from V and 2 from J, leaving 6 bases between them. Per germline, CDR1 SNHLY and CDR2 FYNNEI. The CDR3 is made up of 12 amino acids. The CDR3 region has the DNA TGTGCCAGCAGGGGGGACACAGATACGCAGTATTTT. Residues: CASRGDTDTQYF.

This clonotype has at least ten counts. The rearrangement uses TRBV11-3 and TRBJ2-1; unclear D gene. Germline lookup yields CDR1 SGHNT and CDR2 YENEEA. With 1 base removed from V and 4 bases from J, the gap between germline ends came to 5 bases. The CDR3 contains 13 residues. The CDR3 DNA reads TGTGCCAGCAGCTTAGCCCCGTACAATGAGCAGTTCTTC. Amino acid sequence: CASSLAPYNEQFF.

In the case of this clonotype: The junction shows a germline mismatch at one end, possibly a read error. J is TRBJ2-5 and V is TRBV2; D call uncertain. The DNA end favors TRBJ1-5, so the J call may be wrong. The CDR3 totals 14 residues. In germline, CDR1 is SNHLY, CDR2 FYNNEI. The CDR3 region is CATSGAYGNEPQHF. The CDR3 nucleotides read TGTGCCACCAGTGGTGCTTATGGGAATGAGCCCCAGCATTTT.

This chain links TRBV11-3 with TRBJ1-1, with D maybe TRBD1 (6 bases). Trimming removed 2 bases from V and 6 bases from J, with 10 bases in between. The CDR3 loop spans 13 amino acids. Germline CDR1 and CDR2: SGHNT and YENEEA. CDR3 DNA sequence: TGTGCCAGCAGCTTAAATCGGACAGCTGAAGCTTTCTTT. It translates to CASSLNRTAEAFF.

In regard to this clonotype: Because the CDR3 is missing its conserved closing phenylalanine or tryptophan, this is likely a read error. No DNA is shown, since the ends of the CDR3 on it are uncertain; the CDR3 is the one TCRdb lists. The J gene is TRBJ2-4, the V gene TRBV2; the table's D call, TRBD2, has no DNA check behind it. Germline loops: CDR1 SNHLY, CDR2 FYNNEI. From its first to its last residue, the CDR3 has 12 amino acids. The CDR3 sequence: CASGGAGNIEHI.

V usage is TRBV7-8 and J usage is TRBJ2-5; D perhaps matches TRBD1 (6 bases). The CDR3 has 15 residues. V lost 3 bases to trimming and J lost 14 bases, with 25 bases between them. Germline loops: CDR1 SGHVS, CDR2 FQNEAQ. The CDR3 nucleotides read TGTGCCAGCAGCTTTCATCCAGACGGGACAACGCTTTCCTACTTC. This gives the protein CASSFHPDGTTLSYF.

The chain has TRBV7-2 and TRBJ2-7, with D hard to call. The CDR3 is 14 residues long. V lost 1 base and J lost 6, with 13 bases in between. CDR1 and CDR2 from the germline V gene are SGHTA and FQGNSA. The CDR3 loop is CASSLVRSSGEQYF. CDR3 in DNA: TGTGCCAGCAGCTTAGTTCGTTCTTCGGGCGAGCAGTACTTC.

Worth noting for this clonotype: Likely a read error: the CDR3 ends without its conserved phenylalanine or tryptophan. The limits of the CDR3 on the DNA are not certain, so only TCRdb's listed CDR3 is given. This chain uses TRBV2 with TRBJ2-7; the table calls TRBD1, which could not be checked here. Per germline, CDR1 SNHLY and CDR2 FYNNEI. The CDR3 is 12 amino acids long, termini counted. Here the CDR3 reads CASKKGQGQRYI.

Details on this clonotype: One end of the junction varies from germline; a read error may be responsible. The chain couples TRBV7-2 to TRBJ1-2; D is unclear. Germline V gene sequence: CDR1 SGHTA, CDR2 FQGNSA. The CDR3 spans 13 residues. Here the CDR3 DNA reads TGTGCCAGCAGCGGGGATGGCGAGCGTGGCTGCGGCTTC. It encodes CASSGDGERGCGF.

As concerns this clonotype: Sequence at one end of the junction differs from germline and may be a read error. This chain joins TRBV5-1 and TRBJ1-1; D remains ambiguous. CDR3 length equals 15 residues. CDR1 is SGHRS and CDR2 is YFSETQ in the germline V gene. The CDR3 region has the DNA TGCGCCAACAGCGATTACATCATCAACACCACTGAAGCTTTCTTT. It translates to CANSDYIINTTEAFF. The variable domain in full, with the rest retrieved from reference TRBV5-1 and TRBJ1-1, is KAGVTQTPRYLIKTRGQQVTLSCSPISGHRSVSWYQQTPGQGLQFLFEYFSETQRNKGNFPGRFSGRQFSNSRSEMNVSTLELGDSALYLCANSDYIINTTEAFFGQGTRLTVV.